The 9 T cell receptor beta chains given below trace back to one sample, sequenced in a study of spatial heterogeneity in lung cancer. This sample's time point: sample taken at primary tumor resection. Study results and limitations: One measure, the expanded intratumoral alpha and beta TCR count, tracked tumor mutation counts.

TCRdb reprocessed the 5' RACE reads via MiXCR and lists one record per CDR3 protein. Of over 8,500 distinct CDR3 sequences listed, more than 4.5% are singletons. The antigens these receptors bind are not known. The specimen comprised lung tumor tissue, sampled at surgery. The receptors shown here come from a male donor with early-stage non-small cell lung cancer.

By sample share, this clonotype is medium-sized (0.01 to 0.1%). Since the library was made to target alpha chains, this beta chain is a stray read and its abundance is not meaningful. The rearrangement uses TRBV11-2 and TRBJ2-7, with TRBD2 matching over 7 bases. The CDR3 loop spans 16 amino acids. CDR1 SGHAT and CDR2 FQNNGV come from the germline V gene. V was pared by 2 bases and J by 1 base, with 8 bases of the junction left unmatched. The CDR3 loop is CASSLLSSGTSYEQYF. The CDR3 region has the DNA TGTGCCAGCAGCTTACTCTCCAGCGGGACTTCCTACGAGCAGTACTTC.

This clonotype came up many times. The library was built for alpha chains, so this beta chain is an off-target read and its size means little. The chain links TRBV15 to TRBJ1-1; D not certain. This CDR3 is 13 amino acids long. V was pared by 0 bases and J by 2 bases, with 4 bases between. Germline values: CDR1 LNHNV, CDR2 YYDKDF (reference sequence). Here the CDR3 DNA reads TGTGCCACCAGCAGAGATCCAAACACTGAAGCTTTCTTT. This gives the protein CATSRDPNTEAFF.

This clonotype was seen ten or more times. The library was built for alpha chains, so this beta chain is an off-target read and its size means little. The V and J genes are TRBV3-1 and TRBJ2-7; perhaps D is TRBD1 or TRBD2 (5 bases each). Germline CDR1 and CDR2: LGHDT and YNNKEL (reference sequence). There are 12 residues in the CDR3. V lost 4 bases, J lost 5 bases, and 9 bases lay in between. The CDR3 coding sequence is TGTGCCAGCAGCCCTCGGGGCGACGAGCAGTACTTC. Translating gives CASSPRGDEQYF.

By share of the sample, this clonotype is medium-sized. Within a library made for alpha chains, this beta chain is off target, and its count is uninformative. The chain carries TRBV29-1 and TRBJ1-1; TRBD1 agrees at 8 bases. Germline V gene data show CDR1 as SQVTM and CDR2 as ANQGSEA. This CDR3 is 12 amino acids long. Losses at the gene ends were 7 bases for V and 3 bases for J; bases not matched to a gene: 4. CDR3 in amino acids: CSALQGDTEAFF. CDR3 coding DNA: TGCAGCGCGTTACAGGGGGACACTGAAGCTTTCTTT. Combining the CDR3 with reference TRBV29-1 and TRBJ1-1 gives the whole variable domain SAVISQKPSRDICQRGTSLTIQCQVDSQVTMMFWYRQQPGQSLTLIATANQGSEATYESGFVIDKFPISRPNLTFSTLTVSNMSPEDSSIYLCSALQGDTEAFFGQGTRLTVV.

This clonotype was counted at least ten times. The library was designed around alpha chains, so this beta chain is a stray read whose abundance carries little weight. V and J are TRBV5-1 and TRBJ1-1, with D uncertain. The CDR3 sequence is 16 residues long. The V gene's germline CDR1 is SGHRS and CDR2 YFSETQ. Deletions cut 1 base from V and 1 base from J, with 14 bases between. In DNA form, the CDR3 reads TGCGCCAGCAGCTTGAATAGGCGGGGAAGGAACACTGAAGCTTTCTTT. Amino acid sequence: CASSLNRRGRNTEAFF. The whole variable domain, filled in from reference TRBV5-1 and TRBJ1-1, reads KAGVTQTPRYLIKTRGQQVTLSCSPISGHRSVSWYQQTPGQGLQFLFEYFSETQRNKGNFPGRFSGRQFSNSRSEMNVSTLELGDSALYLCASSLNRRGRNTEAFFGQGTRLTVV.

This clonotype was recorded many times. As an off-target read in a library built for alpha chains, this beta chain has a frequency of little significance. The chain has TRBV7-2 and TRBJ1-5; 7 nucleotides line up with TRBD1. This CDR3 comprises 21 residues. Germline V lookup: CDR1 SGHTA, CDR2 FQGNSA. V shed 1 base, J shed 2 bases, and the junction held 20 bases outside the gene matches. The CDR3 sequence is CASSLVLWTGTRRWGNQPQHF. The CDR3 bases are TGTGCCAGCAGCTTAGTCCTATGGACAGGAACAAGGAGGTGGGGCAATCAGCCCCAGCATTTT.

By share, this clonotype ranks as medium-sized. This beta chain turned up in a library designed for alpha chains; as an off-target read, its abundance says little. This chain uses TRBV6-2 or TRBV6-3 with TRBJ1-5, with 9 bases lining up with TRBD1. V trimming: 2 bases; J trimming: 2 bases; junction bases outside the gene matches: 10. The CDR3 is 18 amino acids. Germline V CDR1 and CDR2: MNHEY, SVGEGT. CDR3 DNA: TGTGCCAGCAGTTACAAGGGCTGGGGACAGGGCGGCAATCAGCCCCAGCATTTT. It yields the protein CASSYKGWGQGGNQPQHF.

Only a few counts were recorded for this clonotype. Because this beta chain is a stray read in a library intended to capture alpha chains, its abundance should not be given much weight. V gene TRBV11-2 combines with J gene TRBJ2-1, with D perhaps matching TRBD2 (5 bases). V lost 5 bases to trimming and J lost 4 bases, with 12 bases between them. The germline gives CDR1 SGHAT, CDR2 FQNNGV. The CDR3 totals 14 residues. CDR3: CASSRSGRYNEQFF. The DNA for the CDR3 is TGTGCCAGCAGCCGGTCGGGAAGGTACAATGAGCAGTTCTTC.

This clonotype was seen repeatedly, ten times or more. This beta chain is an unintended read in a library built for alpha chains; its size means little. The chain uses TRBV28 and TRBJ2-5; D is unclear. The germline V gene encodes CDR1 MDHEN and CDR2 SYDVKM. This CDR3 contains 15 residues. V lost 5 bases to trimming and J lost 5 bases, with 18 bases between them. CDR3 sequence: CASSGYSTWLETQYF. CDR3 bases: TGTGCCAGCAGTGGATACAGCACCTGGCTGGAGACCCAGTACTTC.